A selection of T cell receptor beta chains follows, all from one sample in a study of cytomegalovirus exposure and HLA in healthy donors. Clones were sequenced by immunoSEQ multiplex PCR, and TCRdb holds only the in-frame ones, with some missing. The table lists 250,000 or so clones, about 90% of them singletons. Sequencing was performed on PBMCs. These receptors were collected from a man aged 18 to 30 in good health and CMV-seropositive. CDR3s include the opening cysteine and the closing phenylalanine or tryptophan. D genes are given only for firm matches. The size entry is marked missing in some rows and otherwise reads once, few, many or a size class.

abundance: .
v_gene: TRBV5-6
j_gene: TRBJ2-1
d_gene: .
CDR3aa: CASSFGLLGYNEQFF
CDR3nt: TGTGCCAGCAGCTTCGGACTCCTCGGATACAATGAGCAGTTCTTC

abundance: .
v_gene: TRBV2
j_gene: TRBJ2-7
d_gene: .
CDR3aa: CASSATKFSSYEQYF
CDR3nt: TGTGCCAGCAGTGCCACAAAATTTAGCTCCTACGAGCAGTACTTC

abundance: .
v_gene: TRBV7-9
j_gene: TRBJ2-7
d_gene: TRBD1
CDR3aa: CASTNPVDREYEQYF
CDR3nt: TGTGCCAGCACTAATCCCGTGGACAGGGAATACGAGCAGTACTTC

abundance: .
v_gene: TRBV5-1
j_gene: TRBJ1-2
d_gene: TRBD1
CDR3aa: CASSLGQGDYGYTF
CDR3nt: TGCGCCAGCAGCTTGGGACAGGGAGACTATGGCTACACCTTC

abundance: .
v_gene: TRBV7-9
j_gene: TRBJ2-1
d_gene: TRBD2
CDR3aa: CASSLEAGLGEQFF
CDR3nt: TGTGCCAGCAGCTTAGAAGCGGGATTAGGGGAGCAGTTCTTC

abundance: .
v_gene: TRBV5-4
j_gene: TRBJ2-3
d_gene: .
CDR3aa: CASSPPRASGTDTQYF
CDR3nt: TGTGCCAGCAGCCCCCCGCGGGCTAGCGGCACAGATACGCAGTATTTT

abundance: .
v_gene: TRBV28
j_gene: TRBJ2-5
d_gene: TRBD1
CDR3aa: CASSLLGQGIETQYF
CDR3nt: TGTGCCAGCAGTTTATTGGGACAGGGGATAGAGACCCAGTACTTC

abundance: .
v_gene: TRBV9
j_gene: TRBJ2-1
d_gene: .
CDR3aa: CASSAQSSTRDGVMNEQFF
CDR3nt: TGTGCCAGCAGCGCACAGTCCTCAACCCGGGACGGAGTTATGAATGAGCAGTTCTTC

abundance: .
v_gene: TRBV10-3
j_gene: TRBJ1-1
d_gene: .
CDR3aa: CAISTDFNTEAFF
CDR3nt: TGTGCCATCTCGACAGATTTTAACACTGAAGCTTTCTTT

abundance: .
v_gene: TRBV27
j_gene: TRBJ1-2
d_gene: TRBD1
CDR3aa: CASSFGTGSYGYTF
CDR3nt: TGTGCCAGCAGTTTTGGGACAGGGTCCTATGGCTACACCTTC

abundance: .
v_gene: TRBV2
j_gene: TRBJ2-2
d_gene: .
CDR3aa: CASSAQGAGTGELFF
CDR3nt: TGTGCCAGCAGTGCTCAAGGAGCAGGGACCGGGGAGCTGTTTTTT

abundance: .
v_gene: TRBV5-6
j_gene: TRBJ2-5
d_gene: TRBD1
CDR3aa: CASSLGQGSRETQYF
CDR3nt: TGTGCCAGCAGCTTGGGACAGGGATCAAGGGAGACCCAGTACTTC

abundance: .
v_gene: TRBV14
j_gene: TRBJ2-1
d_gene: .
CDR3aa: CASSAGPGNEQFF
CDR3nt: TGTGCCAGCAGCGCCGGGCCCGGGAATGAGCAGTTCTTC

abundance: .
v_gene: TRBV30
j_gene: TRBJ1-5
d_gene: .
CDR3aa: CAWSQGEWVQGQPQHF
CDR3nt: TGTGCCTGGAGTCAGGGTGAATGGGTCCAGGGCCAGCCCCAGCATTTT

abundance: .
v_gene: TRBV14
j_gene: TRBJ1-1
d_gene: .
CDR3aa: CASSARTANTEAFF
CDR3nt: TGTGCCAGCAGCGCCCGGACAGCGAACACTGAAGCTTTCTTT

abundance: .
v_gene: TRBV13
j_gene: TRBJ2-5
d_gene: .
CDR3aa: CASTPSRSETQYF
CDR3nt: TGTGCCAGCACCCCTAGCCGGTCCGAGACCCAGTACTTC

abundance: .
v_gene: TRBV7-9
j_gene: TRBJ1-2
d_gene: .
CDR3aa: CASSFPDRPAGYTF
CDR3nt: TGTGCCAGCAGCTTCCCTGACAGGCCCGCTGGCTACACCTTC

abundance: .
v_gene: TRBV15
j_gene: TRBJ2-1
d_gene: TRBD2
CDR3aa: CATSRDHVAGLEEQFF
CDR3nt: TGTGCCACCAGCAGAGATCATGTAGCGGGATTGGAGGAGCAGTTCTTC

abundance: few
v_gene: TRBV28
j_gene: TRBJ2-3
d_gene: .
CDR3aa: CASSSRLVDTQYF
CDR3nt: TGTGCCAGCAGTTCACGACTAGTCGATACGCAGTATTTT

abundance: .
v_gene: TRBV11-2
j_gene: TRBJ1-3
d_gene: .
CDR3aa: CASSSSPRSSGNTIYF
CDR3nt: TGTGCCAGCAGCTCTAGCCCCCGGAGCTCTGGAAACACCATATATTTT

abundance: .
v_gene: TRBV6-5
j_gene: TRBJ2-1
d_gene: .
CDR3aa: CASSYGAGLIF
CDR3nt: TGTGCCAGCAGTTACGGGGCGGGATTAATCTTC

abundance: .
v_gene: TRBV6-4
j_gene: TRBJ1-2
d_gene: .
CDR3aa: CARAQSYGYTF
CDR3nt: TGTGCCAGGGCACAGAGCTATGGCTACACCTTC

abundance: .
v_gene: TRBV7-6
j_gene: TRBJ2-5
d_gene: TRBD2
CDR3aa: CASSLGGMKTQYF
CDR3nt: TGTGCCAGCAGCCTCGGGGGGATGAAGACCCAGTACTTC

abundance: .
v_gene: TRBV5-8
j_gene: TRBJ2-7
d_gene: .
CDR3aa: CASSTNPVSAGSVWEQYF
CDR3nt: TGTGCCAGCAGCACCAATCCCGTATCAGCGGGTTCGGTCTGGGAGCAGTACTTC

abundance: once
v_gene: TRBV5-1
j_gene: TRBJ2-3
d_gene: .
CDR3aa: CASSLVSRQSTDTQYF
CDR3nt: TGCGCCAGCAGCTTGGTCTCGAGACAGAGCACAGATACGCAGTATTTT

abundance: .
v_gene: TRBV18
j_gene: TRBJ1-5
d_gene: TRBD1
CDR3aa: CASSQGQGDQPQHF
CDR3nt: TGTGCCAGCTCACAGGGACAGGGGGATCAGCCCCAGCATTTT

abundance: .
v_gene: TRBV2
j_gene: TRBJ1-5
d_gene: .
CDR3aa: CASTTGLGQPQHF
CDR3nt: TGTGCCAGCACAACGGGATTGGGTCAGCCCCAGCATTTT

abundance: .
v_gene: TRBV5-4
j_gene: TRBJ2-6
d_gene: .
CDR3aa: CASRDSGANVLTF
CDR3nt: TGTGCCAGCAGGGACTCTGGGGCCAACGTCCTGACTTTC

abundance: .
v_gene: TRBV7-2
j_gene: TRBJ2-5
d_gene: .
CDR3aa: CASSPRSGWEETQYF
CDR3nt: TGTGCCAGCAGCCCCAGGTCGGGGTGGGAAGAGACCCAGTACTTC

abundance: .
v_gene: TRBV25-1
j_gene: TRBJ1-1
d_gene: .
CDR3aa: CASSDPGRTEAFF
CDR3nt: TGTGCCAGCAGTGATCCGGGGAGGACTGAAGCTTTCTTT

abundance: .
v_gene: TRBV15
j_gene: TRBJ2-2
d_gene: .
CDR3aa: CATSREPNGELFF
CDR3nt: TGTGCCACCAGCAGAGAGCCCAACGGGGAGCTGTTTTTT

abundance: .
v_gene: TRBV18
j_gene: TRBJ1-2
d_gene: TRBD1
CDR3aa: CASSPTGDYGYTF
CDR3nt: TGTGCCAGCTCACCGACAGGGGACTATGGCTACACCTTC

abundance: .
v_gene: TRBV5-4
j_gene: TRBJ2-7
d_gene: TRBD1
CDR3aa: CASRLDRGAEQYF
CDR3nt: TGCGCCAGCAGGTTGGACAGGGGTGCCGAGCAGTACTTC

abundance: .
v_gene: TRBV18
j_gene: TRBJ1-3
d_gene: .
CDR3aa: CASSPGSGGNTIYF
CDR3nt: TGTGCCAGCTCACCCGGCTCGGGAGGAAACACCATATATTTT

abundance: .
v_gene: TRBV4-3
j_gene: TRBJ2-7
d_gene: .
CDR3aa: CASSQAVGQGGAEQYF
CDR3nt: TGCGCCAGCAGCCAGGCGGTGGGCCAGGGCGGGGCCGAGCAGTACTTC

abundance: .
v_gene: TRBV19
j_gene: TRBJ2-4
d_gene: .
CDR3aa: CASSIGRGLAKNIQYF
CDR3nt: TGTGCCAGTAGTATAGGTAGGGGCTTGGCCAAAAACATTCAGTACTTC

abundance: .
v_gene: TRBV5-4
j_gene: TRBJ2-7
d_gene: .
CDR3aa: CASSFYSSYEQYF
CDR3nt: TGTGCCAGCAGCTTTTATAGCTCCTACGAGCAGTACTTC

abundance: .
v_gene: TRBV30
j_gene: TRBJ1-5
d_gene: TRBD1
CDR3aa: CAWGGDRDGQPQHF
CDR3nt: TGTGCCTGGGGTGGTGACAGGGACGGACAGCCCCAGCATTTT

abundance: few
v_gene: TRBV5-1
j_gene: TRBJ2-5
d_gene: TRBD1
CDR3aa: CASSASGTEEETQYF
CDR3nt: TGCGCCAGCAGCGCGTCCGGGACAGAGGAAGAGACCCAGTACTTC

abundance: .
v_gene: TRBV6-5
j_gene: TRBJ1-5
d_gene: .
CDR3aa: CASSYEKGDQPQHF
CDR3nt: TGTGCCAGCAGTTACGAAAAGGGGGATCAGCCCCAGCATTTT

abundance: .
v_gene: TRBV28
j_gene: TRBJ2-1
d_gene: TRBD2
CDR3aa: CASSLGAPGTSDQNGDEQFF
CDR3nt: TGTGCCAGCAGTTTAGGGGCCCCCGGGACTAGCGATCAAAATGGGGATGAGCAGTTCTTC

abundance: .
v_gene: TRBV2
j_gene: TRBJ2-7
d_gene: .
CDR3aa: CASSVGRAGEQYF
CDR3nt: TGTGCCAGCAGTGTTGGACGGGCGGGGGAGCAGTACTTC

abundance: .
v_gene: TRBV28
j_gene: TRBJ2-7
d_gene: .
CDR3aa: CASSKEERTVSYEQYF
CDR3nt: TGTGCCAGCAGTAAGGAAGAAAGGACTGTCTCCTACGAGCAGTACTTC

abundance: .
v_gene: TRBV7-9
j_gene: TRBJ1-2
d_gene: .
CDR3aa: CASSLGDRNSYGYTF
CDR3nt: TGTGCCAGCAGCTTAGGGGACCGCAACTCCTATGGCTACACCTTC

abundance: .
v_gene: TRBV20-1
j_gene: TRBJ2-5
d_gene: .
CDR3aa: CSASLRGTQYF
CDR3nt: TGCAGTGCTAGCCTACGGGGGACCCAGTACTTC

abundance: .
v_gene: TRBV5-1
j_gene: TRBJ2-6
d_gene: .
CDR3aa: CASSDRGSGANVLTF
CDR3nt: TGCGCCAGCAGCGACCGCGGATCTGGGGCCAACGTCCTGACTTTC

abundance: .
v_gene: TRBV7-7
j_gene: TRBJ2-2
d_gene: .
CDR3aa: CASSLAPTGELFF
CDR3nt: TGTGCCAGCAGCTTAGCGCCCACCGGGGAGCTGTTTTTT

abundance: .
v_gene: TRBV7-8
j_gene: TRBJ2-7
d_gene: TRBD1
CDR3aa: CASSLEDRLTYEQYF
CDR3nt: TGTGCCAGCAGCTTAGAGGACAGGCTTACCTACGAGCAGTACTTC

abundance: .
v_gene: TRBV5-4
j_gene: TRBJ2-2
d_gene: .
CDR3aa: CASSPVIRQDANTGELFF
CDR3nt: TGTGCCAGCAGCCCTGTAATCAGGCAGGACGCGAACACCGGGGAGCTGTTTTTT

abundance: .
v_gene: TRBV6-1
j_gene: TRBJ2-1
d_gene: .
CDR3aa: CASSEALDSFHDEQFF
CDR3nt: TGTGCCAGCAGTGAAGCCTTGGACTCCTTTCACGATGAGCAGTTCTTC

abundance: .
v_gene: TRBV6-1
j_gene: TRBJ1-2
d_gene: .
CDR3aa: CASSEWGSNYGYTF
CDR3nt: TGTGCCAGCAGTGAATGGGGATCTAACTATGGCTACACCTTC

abundance: .
v_gene: TRBV27
j_gene: TRBJ2-2
d_gene: .
CDR3aa: CASSLFSGRELFF
CDR3nt: TGTGCCAGCAGTTTATTTAGCGGCAGGGAGCTGTTTTTT

abundance: .
v_gene: TRBV18
j_gene: TRBJ2-3
d_gene: .
CDR3aa: CASVTGLGTDTQYF
CDR3nt: TGTGCCAGCGTAACAGGGTTGGGAACAGATACGCAGTATTTT

abundance: .
v_gene: TRBV5-1
j_gene: TRBJ1-4
d_gene: .
CDR3aa: CASSLDRIEEKLFF
CDR3nt: TGCGCCAGCAGCTTAGACAGGATTGAGGAAAAACTGTTTTTT

abundance: .
v_gene: TRBV4-1
j_gene: TRBJ1-1
d_gene: .
CDR3aa: CASSQDSYDTEAFF
CDR3nt: TGCGCCAGCAGCCAAGATAGTTATGACACTGAAGCTTTCTTT

abundance: .
v_gene: TRBV6-5
j_gene: TRBJ1-5
d_gene: .
CDR3aa: CASKGGSGQPQHF
CDR3nt: TGTGCCAGCAAAGGGGGGTCAGGGCAGCCCCAGCATTTT

abundance: few
v_gene: TRBV5-1
j_gene: TRBJ2-2
d_gene: TRBD1
CDR3aa: CASSQGQPGELFF
CDR3nt: TGCGCCAGCAGCCAGGGACAGCCCGGGGAGCTGTTTTTT